The following is a T cell receptor (beta chain) sequence with its context. The target antigen is unknown. Use of 60 Vbeta and 13 Jbeta primers characterized the PCR. TCRdb keeps only in-frame clones here, not all; method: immunoSEQ multiplex PCR. Among 200,000 or so clones listed, 81% were seen once. The CDR3 spans 14 residues. Germline values: CDR1 SGHVS, CDR2 FQNEAQ. With 2 bases removed from V and 10 bases from J, the gap between germline ends came to 15 bases. The data were obtained in a study of cytomegalovirus exposure and HLA in healthy donors. Findings and limits, study-wide: In a later analysis, several top co-occurrence clusters appeared linked to parvovirus B19, influenza, CMV and Epstein-Barr virus.

The chain has TRBV7-8 and TRBJ2-1, with no clear D. This receptor was taken from a man between 50 and 59 years old in good health and CMV-seronegative. Sequenced material: PBMCs. CDR3 region: CASSLSETDREQFF. For the CDR3, the DNA is TGTGCCAGCAGCTTAAGCGAGACCGATCGGGAGCAGTTCTTC.